This TCR beta chain was sequenced for a study of memory CD4+ T cells and cytomegalovirus serostatus. Across the study: Healthy Belgian adult donors included several CMV-positive and some 24 CMV-negative people. General study results and limits: About 40% of the 164 known CMV-associated TCRbeta sequences appeared in CD4+ memory.

Original handling: Out-of-frame sequences were removed, leaving 2 million or so distinct TCRbeta sequences. TCRdb's copy holds only in-frame clones and misses some; the assay was immunoSEQ multiplex PCR. The DNA gave D and trimming, while V, J and clone size come from that table. This sample has about 52,000 clones, with around four fifths found just once. Of note for this clone: The antigen is unknown.

Single viable CD3+CD4+CD8-CD45RO+ cells were sorted as the memory CD4+ T cells. Sequenced sample: memory CD4+ T cells from blood. The clonotype originates from an adult in good health and CMV-seropositive.

CDR3 sequence reads: CSASWGNEQFF. The CDR3 DNA reads as TGCAGTGCTAGCTGGGGTAATGAGCAGTTCTTC. The chain uses TRBV20-1 and TRBJ2-1, with D unclear. This CDR3 is built from 11 residues. Trimming pared 3 bases from V and 7 bases from J, leaving 7 bases between. Germline assignment: CDR1 DFQATT and CDR2 SNEGSKA (reference sequence).